This TCR beta chain was recorded in a study of metastatic and nonmetastatic thyroid tumors. Study summary: Comparison of repertoires was carried out across blood and tumor or nodule tissue from malignant and benign thyroid patients.

Regarding the study as a whole: Benign nodules reportedly had significantly lower TCR beta diversity than malignant thyroid tumors in blood and tumor.

Trimming stripped 5 bases from V and 4 bases from J, with 11 bases between. CDR3 length: 13 amino acids. The germline V gene encodes CDR1 MDHEN and CDR2 SYDVKM. The entire patient cohort was treatment-naive prior to thyroid surgery. About this clone: No antigen is known for it.

In the original processing: The study built a papillary thyroid cancer distant-metastasis classifier from CDR3 differences across clinicopathological groups. From the PCR reads, TCRdb re-called clones with MiXCR. The V and J calls follow TCRdb's processing rather than the paper's. In the table there are around 6,100 clones, 29% of which are singletons. The TCR comes from a female donor with papillary thyroid cancer or a benign thyroid nodule (not recorded which). Some clones in this sample may be carry-over from other donors' samples. The chain employs TRBV28 and TRBJ1-2; possibly TRBD1 for D (6 bases). The sample comprised adjacent normal tissue. In nucleotides, the CDR3 is TGTGCCAGCAGTCTCAGGGGTGGCTATGGCTACACCTTC. Its protein product is CASSLRGGYGYTF.